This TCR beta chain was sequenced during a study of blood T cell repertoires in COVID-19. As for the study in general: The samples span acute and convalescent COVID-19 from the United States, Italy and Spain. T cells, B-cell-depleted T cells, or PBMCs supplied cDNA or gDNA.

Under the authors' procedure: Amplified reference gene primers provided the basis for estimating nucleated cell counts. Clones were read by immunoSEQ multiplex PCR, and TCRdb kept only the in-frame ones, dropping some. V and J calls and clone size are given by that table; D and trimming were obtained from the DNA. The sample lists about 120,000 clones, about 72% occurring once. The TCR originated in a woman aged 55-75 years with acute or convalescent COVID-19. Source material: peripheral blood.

For the CDR3, the DNA is TGTGCCAGCTCAGAACAGGGGTATAGCAATCAGCCCCAGCATTTT. This encodes CASSEQGYSNQPQHF. The rearrangement links TRBV18 to TRBJ1-5; 7 nucleotides agree with TRBD1. CDR3 size: 15 residues. V lost 5 bases and J lost 0; bases outside the gene matches: 4. Germline CDR1 is KGHSH and CDR2 is LQKENI.